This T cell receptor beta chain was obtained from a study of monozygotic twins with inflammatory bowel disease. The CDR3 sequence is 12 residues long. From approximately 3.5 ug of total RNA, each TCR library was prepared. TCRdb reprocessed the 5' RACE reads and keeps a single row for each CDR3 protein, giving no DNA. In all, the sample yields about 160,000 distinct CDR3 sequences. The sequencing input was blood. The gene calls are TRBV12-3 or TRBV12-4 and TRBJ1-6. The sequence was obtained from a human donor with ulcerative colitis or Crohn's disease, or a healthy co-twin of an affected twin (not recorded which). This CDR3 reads CASSLISSPLHF.